This TCR beta chain was found in a study of OX40 agonist ivuxolimab in advanced cancers. About the full investigation: Ivuxolimab was a fully human IgG2 agonistic monoclonal antibody targeting the costimulatory receptor OX40 (CD134). Among the roughly 50 dose-escalation patients, 19 had hepatocellular carcinoma, about 15 melanoma, 9 renal cell carcinoma and 9 head and neck cancer. Prior anti-PD-1, anti-PD-L1 or anti-CTLA-4 therapy was permitted, and checkpoint inhibitors had been received by around 39% of dose-escalation patients. Partial responses occurred in three dose-escalation patients: two with cutaneous melanoma and one with hepatocellular carcinoma. In the dose-escalation cohort, nearly 85% of patients were male, and the mean age was roughly 56 years with a range of roughly 20 to 79. Intravenous ivuxolimab was administered to patients every 2 weeks at six dose levels: 0.01, 0.1, 0.3, 1.5, 3 and 10 mg/kg. Peripheral TCRbeta sequencing was intended to test whether TCR sequence diversity was altered and clonal T-cell expansion was caused by ivuxolimab. The paper reports the monotherapy dose-escalation portion (N of about 56 patients) of the phase I ivuxolimab trial. Paper-wide results and their limitations: Antigen specificity was not determined for the clonally expanded peripheral T cells. Clonal expansion of both CD4+ and CD8+ blood T cells was observed from baseline to week 6 at doses 0.1 to 3.0 mg/kg. Low levels of normalized T-cell clonal expansion were also shown by some nonresponding patients. Partial responders in the 0.1-3.0 mg/kg groups had among the lowest normalized peripheral clonal expansion, especially among CD8+ T cells. After ivuxolimab, more expanded clones were found on average in CD8+ T cells than in CD4+ T cells.

V is reduced by 4 bases and J by 0 bases, leaving a spacing of 15 bases between them. The germline V gene specifies SGDLS as CDR1 and YYNGEE as CDR2. The CDR3 contains 16 residues, cysteine and phenylalanine counted. Only CDR3 DNA remains: 48 bases, in frame from the first base. Genomic DNA was isolated from the sorted cells so that the TCRbeta CDR3 region could be sequenced. TCRbeta CDR3 regions were sequenced using the immunoSEQ Assay. TCRdb mirrors the immuneACCESS table, restricted to in-frame sequences. Some clones are absent from its copies; in checked studies, under half trace to an unresolved V gene, and the reason for the others is unknown. Within this sample are about 81,000 clones, with about 93% of them counted one time only. 13% to 15% of the sample comes from the top ten. Patients with autoimmune disease history or receiving systemic immunosuppression were excluded from the trial. Peripheral blood for TCR sequencing was collected from all dose cohorts at baseline, on cycle 4 day 1, and on cycle 7 day 1. The samples were drawn from a first-in-human, open-label, multicenter phase I dose-escalation trial of ivuxolimab. Adults with locally advanced or metastatic head and neck squamous cell, hepatocellular, melanoma or renal cell carcinoma were enrolled in the trial. CD4+ and CD8+ T cells were sorted separately from peripheral blood before TCR sequencing.

This clone was detected only once. The target of this receptor is not known. There are no base qualities to consult, and no much larger clone falls within one base. Sequenced material: CD4+ or CD8+ T cells sorted from blood, taken in a trial of the OX40 agonist ivuxolimab. The rearranged segments are TRBV9 and TRBJ2-3; TRBD2 is a weak D gene call, 5 bases matching. This clonotype originated in an adult with an advanced solid tumor such as melanoma, head and neck, liver or kidney cancer. The CDR3 region reads CASSPKRVSSTDTQYF. The DNA sequence is TGTGCCAGCAGCCCAAAGAGGGTGTCTAGCACAGATACGCAGTATTTT.